The rows below give T cell receptor beta chains drawn from one sample of a study of cytomegalovirus exposure and HLA in healthy donors. TCRdb's copy holds only in-frame clones and misses some; the assay was immunoSEQ multiplex PCR. The sample holds tens of thousands of clones; 55% to 85% are singletons and the top ten take less than 45%. Sequences were obtained from PBMCs. Every receptor here comes from a man in his forties in good health and CMV-seropositive. Both conserved end residues are part of each CDR3. D genes are given only for firm matches. For some rows the clone size is stated as once, few or many, or as a class when expanded; others skip it.

cdr3_nt: TGTGCCAGCAGCTTAAGGGGATCCGGGACAGGGGGCAGTCAGCCCCAGCATTTT
cdr3_aa: CASSLRGSGTGGSQPQHF
d_call: TRBD1
j_call: TRBJ1-5
clone_size: .
v_call: TRBV7-2

cdr3_nt: TGTGCCAGCAGCAAGGCCGCCGGTAAGCGGGGCCCAATCTACAATGAGCAGTTCTTC
cdr3_aa: CASSKAAGKRGPIYNEQFF
d_call: .
j_call: TRBJ2-1
clone_size: few
v_call: TRBV21-1

cdr3_nt: TGCGCCAGCAGCTCCACAGCGAACACTGAAGCTTTCTTT
cdr3_aa: CASSSTANTEAFF
d_call: .
j_call: TRBJ1-1
clone_size: .
v_call: TRBV5-1

cdr3_nt: TGTGCCTGGACTAGCGGGGGCCTGGGGACCCAGTACTTC
cdr3_aa: CAWTSGGLGTQYF
d_call: TRBD2
j_call: TRBJ2-5
clone_size: .
v_call: TRBV30

cdr3_nt: TGTGCTAGTGGTGACGGTGGGGGACAGACCTACGAGCAGTACTTC
cdr3_aa: CASGDGGGQTYEQYF
d_call: TRBD1
j_call: TRBJ2-7
clone_size: .
v_call: TRBV12-5

cdr3_nt: TGTGCCAGCAGTCCGCGAAGGGGGGGCTTAGATACGCAGTATTTT
cdr3_aa: CASSPRRGGLDTQYF
d_call: .
j_call: TRBJ2-3
clone_size: .
v_call: TRBV6-5

cdr3_nt: TGCGCCAGCAGCTTGTTGGTAGCGGCTAACACCGGGGAGCTGTTTTTT
cdr3_aa: CASSLLVAANTGELFF
d_call: .
j_call: TRBJ2-2
clone_size: .
v_call: TRBV5-1

cdr3_nt: TGTGCCAGCAGCTCAAGGGGGACTAGCGGGGAGAACACCGGGGAGCTGTTTTTT
cdr3_aa: CASSSRGTSGENTGELFF
d_call: TRBD2
j_call: TRBJ2-2
clone_size: .
v_call: TRBV7-3

cdr3_nt: TGTGCCAGCAGGAGGGAAGCCCAAGAGACCCAGTACTTC
cdr3_aa: CASRREAQETQYF
d_call: .
j_call: TRBJ2-5
clone_size: once
v_call: TRBV5-6

cdr3_nt: TGTGCCAGCAGTTACAAGGGACACAACACTGAAGCTTTCTTT
cdr3_aa: CASSYKGHNTEAFF
d_call: .
j_call: TRBJ1-1
clone_size: .
v_call: TRBV6-7

cdr3_nt: TGTGCCAGCAGCTTACTCGGGGGGGCTTACAATGAGCAGTTCTTC
cdr3_aa: CASSLLGGAYNEQFF
d_call: TRBD2
j_call: TRBJ2-1
clone_size: .
v_call: TRBV7-3

cdr3_nt: TGTGCCAGCAGCCCAGAGGGTTTTGTCTACGAGCAGTACTTC
cdr3_aa: CASSPEGFVYEQYF
d_call: .
j_call: TRBJ2-7
clone_size: .
v_call: TRBV7-2

cdr3_nt: TGTGCCAGCAGCGGGACCGGAGGAGGCAATCAGCCCCAGCATTTT
cdr3_aa: CASSGTGGGNQPQHF
d_call: .
j_call: TRBJ1-5
clone_size: .
v_call: TRBV9

cdr3_nt: TGTGCCATTACAAGGGACACCTTTAGGACGTGGAATCAGCCCCAGCATTTT
cdr3_aa: CAITRDTFRTWNQPQHF
d_call: .
j_call: TRBJ1-5
clone_size: .
v_call: TRBV19

cdr3_nt: TGTGCCAGCAGCGTAGTGAACAGGGGGTCTGAAACCTTC
cdr3_aa: CASSVVNRGSETF
d_call: TRBD1
j_call: TRBJ1-2
clone_size: .
v_call: TRBV9

cdr3_nt: TGTGCCAGCAGCCCCCCAGGGGGAGGTGACACTGAAGCTTTCTTT
cdr3_aa: CASSPPGGGDTEAFF
d_call: TRBD1
j_call: TRBJ1-1
clone_size: .
v_call: TRBV7-8

cdr3_nt: TGCGCCAGCAGCTTTAGTACCGCAGATACGCAGTATTTT
cdr3_aa: CASSFSTADTQYF
d_call: .
j_call: TRBJ2-3
clone_size: .
v_call: TRBV5-1

cdr3_nt: TGCGCCAGCAGCTCTGCCTCCGGGACAGACACCGGGGAGCTGTTTTTT
cdr3_aa: CASSSASGTDTGELFF
d_call: TRBD1
j_call: TRBJ2-2
clone_size: .
v_call: TRBV5-1

cdr3_nt: TGCGCCAGCAGTATGTATGGCGGGGGGTACTACGAGCAGTACTTC
cdr3_aa: CASSMYGGGYYEQYF
d_call: TRBD2
j_call: TRBJ2-7
clone_size: .
v_call: TRBV5-1

cdr3_nt: TGCGCCAGCAGCCAAGATCCCCATGGGGGGACCTACGAGCAGTACTTC
cdr3_aa: CASSQDPHGGTYEQYF
d_call: .
j_call: TRBJ2-7
clone_size: .
v_call: TRBV4-1

cdr3_nt: TGTGCCAGCAGCTTAGAAGTTAGGACTAGGGATACGCAGTATTTT
cdr3_aa: CASSLEVRTRDTQYF
d_call: TRBD2
j_call: TRBJ2-3
clone_size: .
v_call: TRBV11-2

cdr3_nt: TGTGCCAGCAGCTTCCGGGAGGGGGAGACCCAGTACTTC
cdr3_aa: CASSFREGETQYF
d_call: TRBD2
j_call: TRBJ2-5
clone_size: few
v_call: TRBV7-3

cdr3_nt: TGCGCCAGCAGCCAAGCCCATGGGGGACTAGCGGGACAGGGTACGCAGTATTTT
cdr3_aa: CASSQAHGGLAGQGTQYF
d_call: TRBD2
j_call: TRBJ2-3
clone_size: .
v_call: TRBV4-3

cdr3_nt: TGTGCCAGCAGCTACGATGGGGGACAGGGGGATGGCTACACCTTC
cdr3_aa: CASSYDGGQGDGYTF
d_call: TRBD1
j_call: TRBJ1-2
clone_size: .
v_call: TRBV7-2

cdr3_nt: TGTGCCAGCTCACCACCGGCGCCCGGGGGTTCCTACGAGCAGTACTTC
cdr3_aa: CASSPPAPGGSYEQYF
d_call: .
j_call: TRBJ2-7
clone_size: .
v_call: TRBV18

cdr3_nt: TGTGCCAGCAGTTACAGGCGGGGGAAAACCGGGGAGCTGTTTTTT
cdr3_aa: CASSYRRGKTGELFF
d_call: TRBD2
j_call: TRBJ2-2
clone_size: .
v_call: TRBV6-6

cdr3_nt: TGTGCCAGCAGTGACGGCAGGGGAAACGTCCAGCATTTT
cdr3_aa: CASSDGRGNVQHF
d_call: .
j_call: TRBJ1-5
clone_size: .
v_call: TRBV6-1

cdr3_nt: TGTGCCAGCAGCGTAGACGGGACTGTCGCCAGGAATACGCAGTATTTT
cdr3_aa: CASSVDGTVARNTQYF
d_call: .
j_call: TRBJ2-3
clone_size: .
v_call: TRBV9

cdr3_nt: TGCGCCAGCAGCCGCTCGGCTACGTCAGGGGAGACCCAGTACTTC
cdr3_aa: CASSRSATSGETQYF
d_call: .
j_call: TRBJ2-5
clone_size: .
v_call: TRBV5-1